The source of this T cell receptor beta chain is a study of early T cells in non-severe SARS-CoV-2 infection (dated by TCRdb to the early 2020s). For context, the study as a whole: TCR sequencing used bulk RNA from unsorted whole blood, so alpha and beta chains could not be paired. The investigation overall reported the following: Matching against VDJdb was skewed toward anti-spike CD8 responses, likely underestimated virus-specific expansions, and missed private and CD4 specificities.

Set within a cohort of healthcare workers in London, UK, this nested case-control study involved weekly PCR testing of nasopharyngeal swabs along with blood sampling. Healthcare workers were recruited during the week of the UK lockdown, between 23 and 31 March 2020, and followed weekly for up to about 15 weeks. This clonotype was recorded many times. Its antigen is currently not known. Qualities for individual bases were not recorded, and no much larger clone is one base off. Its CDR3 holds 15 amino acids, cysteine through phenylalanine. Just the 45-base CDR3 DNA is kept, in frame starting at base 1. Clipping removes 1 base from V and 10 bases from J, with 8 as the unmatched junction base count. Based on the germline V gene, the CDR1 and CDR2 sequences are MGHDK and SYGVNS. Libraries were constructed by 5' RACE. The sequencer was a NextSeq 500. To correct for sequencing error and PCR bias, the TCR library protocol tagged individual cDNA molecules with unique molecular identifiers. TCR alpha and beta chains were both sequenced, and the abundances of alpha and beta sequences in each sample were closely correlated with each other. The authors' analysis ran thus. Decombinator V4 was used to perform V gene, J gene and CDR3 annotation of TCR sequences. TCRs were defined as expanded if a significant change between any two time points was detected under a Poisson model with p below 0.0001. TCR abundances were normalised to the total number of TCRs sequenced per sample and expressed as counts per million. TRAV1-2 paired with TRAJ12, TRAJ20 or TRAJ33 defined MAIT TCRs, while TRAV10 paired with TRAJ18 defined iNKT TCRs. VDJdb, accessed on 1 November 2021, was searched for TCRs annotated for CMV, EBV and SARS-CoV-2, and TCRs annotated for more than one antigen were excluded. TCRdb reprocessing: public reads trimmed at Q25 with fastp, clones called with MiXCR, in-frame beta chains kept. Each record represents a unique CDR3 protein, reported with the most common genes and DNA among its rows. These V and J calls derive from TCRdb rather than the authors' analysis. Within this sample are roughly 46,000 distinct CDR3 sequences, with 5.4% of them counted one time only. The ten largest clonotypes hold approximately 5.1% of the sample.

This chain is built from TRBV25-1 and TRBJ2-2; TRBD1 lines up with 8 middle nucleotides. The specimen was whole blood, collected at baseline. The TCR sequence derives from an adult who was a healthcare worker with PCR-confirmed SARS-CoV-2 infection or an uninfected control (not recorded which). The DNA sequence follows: TGTGCCAGCAGTGAATGGGGACAGGTACCCGAGGAGCTGTTTTTT. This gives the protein CASSEWGQVPEELFF.